This T cell receptor (beta chain) was sequenced in a study of T cells in Graves' hyperthyroidism and ophthalmopathy. In this sample, this clonotype turned up a few times. Patients were excluded for uncontrolled infection, other autoimmune disease, pregnancy or lactation. On the basis of clinical symptoms, serum thyroxine and TRAb, thyroid ultrasound and orbital computed tomography, diagnoses were made. The V end lost 10 bases, the J end lost 0 bases, and 15 bases lay between the germline ends. The CDR3 runs 14 residues. From germline, CDR1 is LNHDA and CDR2 SQIVND (reference sequence). Amplification yielded TCR beta CDR3 regions, with RNA transcripts as the source. Initially, a first-round RT-PCR of the TCR CDR3 employed the HTBI primer set. Using its own MiXCR run on the multiplex PCR reads, TCRdb lists one record per CDR3 protein. This sample yields about 840,000 distinct CDR3 sequences, of which roughly 37% are seen a single time; more than 7% belongs to the top ten.

The chain is built from TRBV19 and TRBJ1-1, with D tentatively TRBD1 (6 bases). This sequence originates from a man aged 18 to 29 with Graves' hyperthyroidism. The sequencing input was blood. Here the CDR3 reads CATGGGPMNTEAFF. In DNA form, the CDR3 reads TGTGCCACAGGAGGGGGGCCGATGAACACTGAAGCTTTCTTT.